Each of the 20 T cell receptor beta chains below was sequenced from the same sample in a study of Ad26.COV2.S vaccination and SARS-CoV-2 variants. Data came from immunoSEQ multiplex PCR; TCRdb stores just in-frame clones and leaves some out. The sample lists around 300,000 clones; approximately 90% were seen once. The treatment was: roughly 20 received Ad26.COV2.S at low or high dose, single or two shots; about five received placebo; per-sample allocation not given. The samples date from day 63 after the first vaccine or placebo injection. The starting material was peripheral blood, obtained in a trial of Ad26.COV2.S vaccine versus placebo. These receptors originate from a person between 18 and 65 years old who received the Ad26.COV2.S COVID-19 vaccine or a placebo.

The V gene is TRBV5-1, the J gene TRBJ2-5; TRBD2 agrees at 8 bases. The length of the CDR3 is 14 residues. The ends lost 3 bases at V and 2 bases at J; junction bases unmatched: 3. Germline V gene sequence: CDR1 SGHRS, CDR2 YFSETQ. The CDR3 DNA is TGCGCCAGCAGCTCGCGGGGGGTTCAAGAGACCCAGTACTTC. Translation gives CASSSRGVQETQYF.

Turning to this clone: Within the sample, other DNA sequences also encode this same CDR3. The chain links TRBV28 to TRBJ1-5; D is undetermined. The CDR3 is 12 amino acids. Germline V gene sequence: CDR1 MDHEN, CDR2 SYDVKM. Trimming removed 7 bases at V and 0 bases at J, with 4 bases between. This CDR3 is CASTYSNQPQHF. In nucleotides, the CDR3 is TGTGCCAGCACCTATAGCAATCAGCCCCAGCATTTT.

The table lists this clone with a few counts. The DNA is left out, because the CDR3 cannot be placed on it with certainty; the CDR3 is given as TCRdb lists it. The J gene is TRBJ1-1, the V gene TRBV19; TRBD1, the table's D call, was not compared with the DNA. The CDR3 length is 12 residues, termini included. In germline, CDR1 is LNHDA, CDR2 SQIVND (reference sequence). The CDR3 sequence is CATYSCNTEAFF.

The chain recombines TRBV5-5 with TRBJ1-5, with 9 positions matching TRBD1. From germline, CDR1 is SGHKS and CDR2 YYEKEE (reference sequence). This CDR3 has 16 amino acids. Unmatched junction bases numbered 5, after V lost 4 bases and J lost 0 bases. CDR3 coding DNA: TGTGCCAGCAGCCCGACAGGGGGGAATAGCAATCAGCCCCAGCATTTT. Amino acid sequence: CASSPTGGNSNQPQHF.

This clone was recorded only once. The chain employs TRBV10-2 and TRBJ2-7; 10 nucleotides line up with TRBD2. The CDR3 totals 16 residues. Per germline, CDR1 WSHSY and CDR2 SAAADI. V dropped 2 bases and J dropped 4; count of bases not matched to a gene: 8. The CDR3 region is CASSENGLAEGYEQYF. CDR3 coding DNA: TGCGCCAGCAGTGAGAACGGACTAGCGGAGGGATACGAGCAGTACTTC.

In this sample, this clone turned up once. The chain couples TRBV7-2 to TRBJ2-2, with a weak D call TRBD2 (6 bases). V shed 1 base and J shed 6 bases, with 12 bases lying between them. Germline CDR1 is SGHTA and CDR2 is FQGNSA. The CDR3 is made up of 15 amino acids. The CDR3 DNA reads as TGTGCCAGCAGCTTAGATTCGGGGGAGGCCGGGGAGCTGTTTTTT. It yields the protein CASSLDSGEAGELFF.

This clone was detected once. This chain connects TRBV10-3 to TRBJ1-4; tentative D call: TRBD1 (5 bases). In germline, CDR1 is ENHRY, CDR2 SYGVKD. This CDR3 is built from 14 residues. The V end lost 3 bases, the J end lost 0 bases, and 5 bases lay between the germline ends. As DNA, the CDR3 is TGTGCCATCAGTGAAGGGGCAACTAATGAAAAACTGTTTTTT. This gives the protein CAISEGATNEKLFF.

The chain combines TRBV9 with TRBJ1-4; TRBD1 might be the D (5 bases). In germline, CDR1 is SGDLS, CDR2 YYNGEE. V gave up 3 bases and J gave up 8 bases, with 14 bases separating them. The CDR3 contains 14 residues. CDR3 sequence: CASSADGQREKLFF. The CDR3 bases are TGTGCCAGCAGCGCGGACGGACAACGGGAAAAACTGTTTTTT.

The chain carries TRBV11-2 and TRBJ2-7; 8 nucleotides match TRBD2. From germline, CDR1 is SGHAT and CDR2 FQNNGV. This CDR3 has 14 residues. The J segment lost 7 bases and the V segment lost 5 bases, leaving 10 bases of the junction unmatched. This CDR3 reads CASSPLGGGLEQYF. DNA of the CDR3: TGTGCCAGCAGCCCGCTGGGCGGGGGGCTTGAGCAGTACTTC. The full variable domain, rest sourced from reference TRBV11-2 and TRBJ2-7, is EAGVAQSPRYKIIEKRQSVAFWCNPISGHATLYWYQQILGQGPKLLIQFQNNGVVDDSQLPKDRFSAERLKGVDSTLKIQPAKLEDSAVYLCASSPLGGGLEQYFGPGTRLTVT.

This chain connects TRBV4-1 to TRBJ2-1; TRBD1 aligns across 10 bases. Per germline, CDR1 MGHRA and CDR2 YSYEKL. The V gene end was trimmed by 2 bases and the J gene end by 6 bases; junction bases not matched to a gene: 10. The CDR3 has 17 residues. The CDR3 loop is CASSQLPTGGWSNEQFF. The CDR3 DNA reads TGCGCCAGCAGCCAATTACCGACAGGGGGCTGGTCCAATGAGCAGTTCTTC.

The rearrangement joins TRBV7-2 to TRBJ2-7, with TRBD1 matching over 12 bases. The CDR3 sequence is 19 residues long. Trimming removed 1 base from V and 7 bases from J; junction bases left unmatched: 17. From germline, CDR1 is SGHTA and CDR2 FQGNSA. The CDR3 DNA sequence: TGTGCCAGCAGCTTAGTGGGACAGGGGGCATTAGATCGGGCTGGGGAGCAGTACTTC. This translates into CASSLVGQGALDRAGEQYF.

This chain uses TRBV13 with TRBJ1-6, with unresolved D. Germline values: CDR1 PRHDT, CDR2 FYEKMQ (reference sequence). The CDR3 is 15 amino acids. Trimming took 4 bases from V and 0 from J, leaving 7 bases between them. This CDR3 is CASSYRSSYNSPLHF. As DNA, the CDR3 is TGTGCCAGCAGCTATCGGAGCTCCTATAATTCACCCCTCCACTTT.

The J gene is TRBJ1-2, the V gene TRBV19, with D maybe TRBD1 (6 bases). V shed 1 base and J shed 4 bases, with 13 bases lying between them. The CDR3 contains 15 residues. The germline gives CDR1 LNHDA, CDR2 SQIVND (reference sequence). The CDR3 nucleotides are TGTGCCAGTAGTATAGGGGCTACAGGGACCTATGGCTACACCTTC. Its protein product is CASSIGATGTYGYTF.

This clone was counted once. The CDR3 spells CASSLAGTVSNSPLHF. Here the CDR3 DNA reads TGTGCCAGCAGTTTAGCCGGGACAGTATCTAATTCACCCCTCCACTTT. This chain connects TRBV28 to TRBJ1-6; 7 nucleotides match TRBD1. There are 16 residues in the CDR3. From germline, CDR1 is MDHEN and CDR2 SYDVKM. Losses at the gene ends were 2 bases for V and 6 bases for J; bases not matched to a gene: 7. Variable domain in full (rest from reference TRBV28 and TRBJ1-6): DVKVTQSSRYLVKRTGEKVFLECVQDMDHENMFWYRQDPGLGLRLIYFSYDVKMKEKGDIPEGYSVSREKKERFSLILESASTNQTSMYLCASSLAGTVSNSPLHFGNGTRLTVT.

This chain links TRBV19 with TRBJ2-7; D uncertain. Germline V lookup: CDR1 LNHDA, CDR2 SQIVND (reference sequence). The CDR3 length is 14 residues. Trimming shortened V by 5 bases and J by 0 bases, and 11 bases separated the two germline ends. CDR3 nucleotide sequence: TGTGCCAGTAGTCCCCGACTTATCTCCTACGAGCAGTACTTC. Encoded protein: CASSPRLISYEQYF.

CDR3 in amino acids: CASSPLGGETQYF. The CDR3 nucleotides read TGTGCCAGCAGCCCATTGGGTGGGGAGACCCAGTACTTC. J is TRBJ2-5 and V is TRBV11-2; D not certain. The germline gives CDR1 SGHAT, CDR2 FQNNGV. Between the trimmed V and J ends, which lost 5 bases and 5 bases, there was a span of 12 bases. This CDR3 is built from 13 residues.

This clone has just a few counts. The V gene is TRBV5-1, the J gene TRBJ1-2; D is perhaps TRBD1 (5 bases). Trimming cost V 5 bases and J 8 bases, with 13 bases left between them. Per the germline V gene, CDR1 is SGHRS and CDR2 is YFSETQ. The CDR3 contains 12 residues. This CDR3 reads CASRRGEGGYTF. CDR3 nucleotide sequence: TGCGCCAGCAGAAGGGGAGAAGGAGGCTACACCTTC. Complete variable domain (other parts from reference TRBV5-1 and TRBJ1-2): KAGVTQTPRYLIKTRGQQVTLSCSPISGHRSVSWYQQTPGQGLQFLFEYFSETQRNKGNFPGRFSGRQFSNSRSEMNVSTLELGDSALYLCASRRGEGGYTFGSGTRLTVV.

The chain couples TRBV7-9 to TRBJ1-3, with a tentative D call TRBD1 (6 bases). Deletions cut 2 bases from V and 4 bases from J, with 12 bases between. This CDR3 has 15 amino acids. The germline gives CDR1 SEHNR, CDR2 FQNEAQ (reference sequence). CDR3 nucleotide sequence: TGTGCCAGCAGCTTACTGAGGGGGACAGGAAACACCATATATTTT. This sequence encodes CASSLLRGTGNTIYF.

The V call is TRBV6-1, the J call TRBJ1-5, with a weak D call TRBD1 (5 bases). This CDR3 comprises 16 residues. With 0 bases removed from V and 3 bases from J, the gap between germline ends came to 12 bases. Germline V gene lookup returns CDR1 MNHNS and CDR2 SASEGT. As DNA, the CDR3 is TGTGCCAGCAGTGAAGCGTGGGGGTGGGTCAATCAGCCCCAGCATTTT. It yields the protein CASSEAWGWVNQPQHF.

The CDR3 bases are TGTGCCAGCAGTCACGTTGCCCGGGGGGGAGGCACAGATACGCAGTATTTT. As protein: CASSHVARGGGTDTQYF. The chain is built from TRBV2 and TRBJ2-3; 8 bases are a match to TRBD2. Germline values: CDR1 SNHLY, CDR2 FYNNEI. The junction had 11 bases not matched to a gene; V was cut back by 5 bases and J by 1 base. This CDR3 comprises 17 residues. The variable domain in full, with the rest retrieved from reference TRBV2 and TRBJ2-3, is EPEVTQTPSHQVTQMGQEVILRCVPISNHLYFYWYRQILGQKVEFLVSFYNNEISEKSEIFDDQFSVERPDGSNFTLKIRSTKLEDSAMYFCASSHVARGGGTDTQYFGPGTRLTVL.